The following is a T cell receptor (beta chain) sequence with its context. The specificity of this receptor is unknown. No much larger clone is present one base from it, and per-base qualities are unavailable. Trimming takes 5 bases from V and 5 bases from J, and the germline ends sit 12 bases apart. From the cysteine up to the phenylalanine, the CDR3 has a length of 13 residues. This entry keeps only the CDR3 DNA: 39 bases, framed from base 1. The germline V gene (reference sequence) specifies MNHNY as CDR1 and SVGAGI as CDR2. The sample belongs to a study of T cell responses to AZD1222 COVID-19 vaccine listed by TCRdb under 2021. For context, the study as a whole: AZD1222 recipients given second doses at about 4 weeks or at about 12 weeks were pooled, since spike-specific TCR depth and breadth were not found to differ between the two schedules. TCR sequencing covered roughly 230 trial participants: about 210 given two doses of AZD1222 and 26 given two doses of MenACWY control vaccine. Trial participants were enrolled into age subgroups of 18-55, 56-69 and 70-plus years, which contained about 150, 28 and 57 TCR-sequenced participants, respectively. General findings and caveats noted by the study authors: After two AZD1222 doses, spike-specific TCR breadth and depth were significantly higher than at day 0 and than in MenACWY recipients. Most participants were white British and females outnumbered males, and the authors suggested that clonal diversity may have been underestimated. Conclusions about previously exposed vaccinees are limited because only six or seven AZD1222 recipients were SARS-CoV-2 seropositive at baseline. In the small 56-69-year group, the increase in depth fell short of significance, most likely because of low power. Reportedly, almost half of the unique spike-specific TCRs recognized epitopes lying outside the regions that are mutated in the B.1.351 and B.1.1.7 variants. Because no samples from the day 14 peak response were available, repertoires could be characterized only after the peak T cell response. The vaccine-associated CD4 TCRs covered the entire spike protein, and the dominant responses fell in regions 160-218 and 743-854.

The CDR3 regions of human TCRbeta chains were analyzed by immunosequencing. As for how the authors treated the data: Repertoire TCRs were matched against a reference library of SARS-CoV-2-specific TCRs generated with the MIRA antigen-specificity platform. Breadth was defined as the fraction of unique TCRs that were SARS-CoV-2-associated. Depth was defined as the fraction of total T cells that were SARS-CoV-2-associated. Using the MIRA data, every spike-specific TCR was mapped to the spike region that the TCR reacted to and assigned to either a CD4 or a CD8 class. Log10-transformed breadth and depth values were compared by one-way ANOVA with Sidak's multiple comparisons tests. As stored in TCRdb, this immuneACCESS dataset retains in-frame rearrangements with V and J assigned. A fraction of the clones does not appear; measured against another copy, unresolved V genes explain less than half of the discrepancy, and the remainder lacks a known reason. The V and J calls and clone size were taken over from that table, and D and trimming were inferred from the DNA. The sample table shows around 95,000 clones, and around nine tenths are seen once. More than 15% of the sample goes to the ten largest clones.

The time point label on this specimen signifies: baseline before first vaccination. Vaccinee samples were obtained from the UK trials COV001 and COV002, which included a single-blind randomized controlled phase 2/3 trial of AZD1222 (ChAdOx1 nCoV-19) in healthy adults. For TCRbeta chain sequencing, PBMC samples from trial participants were taken at day 0 and at day 28 after the second dose. The TCR originated in an adult in good health. Recombination connected TRBV6-6 to TRBJ1-2; the D segment could be TRBD1, given 5 matching bases. The sample here was peripheral blood, taken on day 0 of AZD1222 vaccination. The CDR3 protein sequence reads: CASSTRGMYGYTF. The DNA reads as follows: TGTGCCAGCAGTACGAGGGGAATGTATGGCTACACCTTC.